Listed below are T cell receptor beta chains from one sample, sequenced in a study of T cell responses to AZD1222 COVID-19 vaccine. Here immunoSEQ multiplex PCR was the method, and the copy in TCRdb shows in-frame clones only, minus some. The data show around 99,000 clones, over 80% seen once. The sequencing used peripheral blood, collected on day 0 of AZD1222 vaccination. These receptors all stem from an adult in good health. CDR3s include the opening cysteine and the closing phenylalanine or tryptophan. Fields, in order: J gene, D gene, clone size, V gene, CDR3 DNA, CDR3 protein. The D gene is left open where the match is weak. Not all rows give a size; the values are once, few, many and, for expanded clones, a class.

j_call: TRBJ1-5; d_call: TRBD1; clone_size: -; v_call: TRBV6-6; cdr3_nt: TGTGCCAGCAGTTACATGTCGGCTCAGGGGGATCAGCCCCAGCATTTT; cdr3_aa: CASSYMSAQGDQPQHF
j_call: TRBJ1-5; d_call: TRBD1; clone_size: -; v_call: TRBV6-5; cdr3_nt: TGTGCCAGCAGCCCGACAGGGGTTGGCAATCAGCCCCAGCATTTT; cdr3_aa: CASSPTGVGNQPQHF
j_call: TRBJ2-7; d_call: TRBD2; clone_size: -; v_call: TRBV5-4; cdr3_nt: TGTGCCAGCAGCTTGCCGAGCGGGGGTTACGAGCAGTACTTC; cdr3_aa: CASSLPSGGYEQYF
j_call: TRBJ1-6; d_call: -; clone_size: -; v_call: TRBV3-1/TRBV3-2; cdr3_nt: TGTGCCAGCAGCCCGGGACTGAATTCACCCCTCCACTTT; cdr3_aa: CASSPGLNSPLHF
j_call: TRBJ1-4; d_call: TRBD1; clone_size: -; v_call: TRBV5-4; cdr3_nt: TGTGCCAGCAGCTTCGGGACAGGGAATAATGAAAAACTGTTTTTT; cdr3_aa: CASSFGTGNNEKLFF
j_call: TRBJ2-7; d_call: -; clone_size: -; v_call: TRBV4-2; cdr3_nt: TGTGCCAGCAGCCAAAACCCGGACGCCTACTCCTACGAGCAGTACTTC; cdr3_aa: CASSQNPDAYSYEQYF
j_call: TRBJ2-3; d_call: -; clone_size: -; v_call: TRBV2; cdr3_nt: TGTGCCAGCAGAACCCCGATAGATACGCAGTATTTT; cdr3_aa: CASRTPIDTQYF
j_call: TRBJ2-7; d_call: TRBD1; clone_size: -; v_call: TRBV3-1/TRBV3-2; cdr3_nt: TGTGCCAGTTCGGGACAGGGGAGGGAATACGAGCAGTACTTC; cdr3_aa: CASSGQGREYEQYF
j_call: TRBJ2-7; d_call: TRBD2; clone_size: -; v_call: TRBV2; cdr3_nt: TGTGCCAGCAATCCGGGAGGGCCTAACGAGCAGTACTTC; cdr3_aa: CASNPGGPNEQYF
j_call: TRBJ2-7; d_call: -; clone_size: -; v_call: TRBV3-1/TRBV3-2; cdr3_nt: TGTGCCAGCAGCCAAGATTTATTAGGCCCCTACGAGCAGTACTTC; cdr3_aa: CASSQDLLGPYEQYF
j_call: TRBJ1-6; d_call: -; clone_size: -; v_call: TRBV6-5; cdr3_nt: TGTGCCAGCAGTTCGTCCAGGCGAAATTCACCCCTCCACTTT; cdr3_aa: CASSSSRRNSPLHF
j_call: TRBJ1-5; d_call: TRBD1; clone_size: -; v_call: TRBV7-8; cdr3_nt: TGTGCCAGCAGCCCTGGACAGGGGATATCAGGCAATCAGCCCCAGCATTTT; cdr3_aa: CASSPGQGISGNQPQHF
j_call: TRBJ2-2; d_call: -; clone_size: -; v_call: TRBV21-1; cdr3_nt: TGTGCCAGCAGCAAGCGGCGGGAGGCCACGCTGGGGACCGGGGAGCTGTTTTTT; cdr3_aa: CASSKRREATLGTGELFF
j_call: TRBJ2-2; d_call: -; clone_size: -; v_call: TRBV3-1/TRBV3-2; cdr3_nt: TGTGCCAGCAGCCAGAACACCGGGGAGCTGTTTTTT; cdr3_aa: CASSQNTGELFF
j_call: TRBJ1-5; d_call: -; clone_size: -; v_call: TRBV5-6; cdr3_nt: TGTGCCAGCAGCTTACGTAGCAATCAGCCCCAGCATTTT; cdr3_aa: CASSLRSNQPQHF
j_call: TRBJ1-6; d_call: TRBD1; clone_size: -; v_call: TRBV30; cdr3_nt: TGTGCCTGGAGTAAGGGACAGGGGAATTCACCCCTCCACTTT; cdr3_aa: CAWSKGQGNSPLHF
j_call: TRBJ1-1; d_call: TRBD1; clone_size: -; v_call: TRBV6-5; cdr3_nt: TGTGCCAGCAGTTATCAGGGGGCCGCTGAAGCTTTCTTT; cdr3_aa: CASSYQGAAEAFF
j_call: TRBJ1-5; d_call: TRBD1; clone_size: -; v_call: TRBV7-9; cdr3_nt: TGTGCCAGCAGCCTCGGACAGGGCGGTCAGCCCCAGCATTTT; cdr3_aa: CASSLGQGGQPQHF
j_call: TRBJ2-5; d_call: -; clone_size: -; v_call: TRBV12-3/TRBV12-4; cdr3_nt: TGTGCCAGCAGTTTGTCCACCCAAGAGACCCAGTACTTC; cdr3_aa: CASSLSTQETQYF
j_call: TRBJ1-2; d_call: TRBD1; clone_size: -; v_call: TRBV7-2; cdr3_nt: TGTGCCAGCAGCTTAGGAAGGGCAGGGGGCAATGGCTACACCTTC; cdr3_aa: CASSLGRAGGNGYTF
j_call: TRBJ1-1; d_call: TRBD1; clone_size: -; v_call: TRBV6-5; cdr3_nt: TGTGCCAGCACCCCCGGGGGGACAGGGAACACTGAAGCTTTCTTT; cdr3_aa: CASTPGGTGNTEAFF
j_call: TRBJ2-2; d_call: -; clone_size: -; v_call: TRBV27; cdr3_nt: TGTGCCAGCAGTTTAAGGGGAACCGGGGAGCTGTTTTTT; cdr3_aa: CASSLRGTGELFF
j_call: TRBJ2-3; d_call: TRBD2; clone_size: -; v_call: TRBV3-1/TRBV3-2; cdr3_nt: TGTGCCAGCAGCCAAGCGGGGTCCGGGGGGTGGAGCACAGATACGCAGTATTTT; cdr3_aa: CASSQAGSGGWSTDTQYF
j_call: TRBJ2-1; d_call: -; clone_size: -; v_call: TRBV5-6; cdr3_nt: TGTGCCAGCAGCTTTACAGTCCGGTTCTTC; cdr3_aa: CASSFTVRFF
j_call: TRBJ2-3; d_call: -; clone_size: -; v_call: TRBV6-5; cdr3_nt: TGTGCCAGCAGCAAGGCGGACCGCACAGATACGCAGTATTTT; cdr3_aa: CASSKADRTDTQYF
j_call: TRBJ2-1; d_call: -; clone_size: -; v_call: TRBV5-1; cdr3_nt: TGCGCCAGCTGGGCGCTAGGGGCGACAGACTCCTACAATGAGCAGTTCTTC; cdr3_aa: CASWALGATDSYNEQFF
j_call: TRBJ1-1; d_call: -; clone_size: -; v_call: TRBV18; cdr3_nt: TGTGCCAGCTCACCGGGGGTAAACACTGAAGCTTTCTTT; cdr3_aa: CASSPGVNTEAFF
j_call: TRBJ1-2; d_call: -; clone_size: -; v_call: TRBV4-3; cdr3_nt: TGCGCCAGCAGCCAAACCCTACAGGGACACGGGTATGGCTACACCTTC; cdr3_aa: CASSQTLQGHGYGYTF
j_call: TRBJ1-4; d_call: -; clone_size: -; v_call: TRBV3-1/TRBV3-2; cdr3_nt: TGTGCCAGCAGCCAAGGGACAGCAACTAATGAAAAACTGTTTTTT; cdr3_aa: CASSQGTATNEKLFF
j_call: TRBJ1-4; d_call: -; clone_size: -; v_call: TRBV18; cdr3_nt: TGTGCCAGCTCACCAAACGCAGAGTATAATGAAAAACTGTTTTTT; cdr3_aa: CASSPNAEYNEKLFF
j_call: TRBJ2-1; d_call: -; clone_size: -; v_call: TRBV18; cdr3_nt: TGTGCCAGCTCACAACAGTCAAGCTCCTACAATGAGCAGTTCTTC; cdr3_aa: CASSQQSSSYNEQFF
j_call: TRBJ1-2; d_call: TRBD1; clone_size: -; v_call: TRBV6-5; cdr3_nt: TGTGCCAGCAGTTCCCCCCGGACAGGAGCAAACTATGGCTACACCTTC; cdr3_aa: CASSSPRTGANYGYTF
j_call: TRBJ1-5; d_call: -; clone_size: once; v_call: TRBV7-8; cdr3_nt: TGTGCCAGCAGCTTAGAAATGGCGGACAATCAGCCCCAGCATTTT; cdr3_aa: CASSLEMADNQPQHF
j_call: TRBJ2-7; d_call: -; clone_size: -; v_call: TRBV29-1; cdr3_nt: TGCAGCGTTGGGGGGACCCCCTACGAGCAGTACTTC; cdr3_aa: CSVGGTPYEQYF
j_call: TRBJ2-7; d_call: TRBD2; clone_size: -; v_call: TRBV7-2; cdr3_nt: TGTGCCAGCAGCCCGGGACTAGCCTTTTCCTACGAGCAGTACTTC; cdr3_aa: CASSPGLAFSYEQYF
j_call: TRBJ2-7; d_call: -; clone_size: -; v_call: TRBV4-1; cdr3_nt: TGCGCCAGCAGCCAACCCCCCGAAACCAACGAGCAGTACTTC; cdr3_aa: CASSQPPETNEQYF
j_call: TRBJ1-1; d_call: TRBD1; clone_size: -; v_call: TRBV7-9; cdr3_nt: TGTGCCAGCAGCTCACAGGGGAGTGTCACTGAAGCTTTCTTT; cdr3_aa: CASSSQGSVTEAFF
j_call: TRBJ2-7; d_call: TRBD1; clone_size: -; v_call: TRBV6-5; cdr3_nt: TGTGCCAGCAGTTATGATGCTGGGACAGGGGGCGAGCAGTACTTC; cdr3_aa: CASSYDAGTGGEQYF
j_call: TRBJ1-1; d_call: TRBD1; clone_size: -; v_call: TRBV10-3; cdr3_nt: TGTGCCATCAGGACAGGGTCTGCGGACACTGAAGCTTTCTTT; cdr3_aa: CAIRTGSADTEAFF
j_call: TRBJ2-2; d_call: -; clone_size: -; v_call: TRBV27; cdr3_nt: TGTGCCAGCAGGCCTAACACCGGGGAGCTGTTTTTT; cdr3_aa: CASRPNTGELFF
j_call: TRBJ1-5; d_call: TRBD1; clone_size: -; v_call: TRBV4-2; cdr3_nt: TGTGCCAGCAGCCATTCAGGGGGCCGGCAGCCCCAGCATTTT; cdr3_aa: CASSHSGGRQPQHF
j_call: TRBJ1-3; d_call: -; clone_size: -; v_call: TRBV10-3; cdr3_nt: TGTGCCATCACGGCGCAGGGGAATGGAAACACCATATATTTT; cdr3_aa: CAITAQGNGNTIYF
j_call: TRBJ1-5; d_call: -; clone_size: -; v_call: TRBV12-5; cdr3_nt: TGTGCTAGTGGTCTACCGAATCAGCCCCAGCATTTT; cdr3_aa: CASGLPNQPQHF
j_call: TRBJ1-2; d_call: -; clone_size: -; v_call: TRBV18; cdr3_nt: TGTGCCAGCTCAGCGACCCCCGAGGGTAATGGCTACACCTTC; cdr3_aa: CASSATPEGNGYTF
j_call: TRBJ2-3; d_call: TRBD1; clone_size: -; v_call: TRBV10-3; cdr3_nt: TGTGCCATCAGTGGGACAGGGACCCAGGATACGCAGTATTTT; cdr3_aa: CAISGTGTQDTQYF
j_call: TRBJ1-6; d_call: -; clone_size: -; v_call: TRBV27; cdr3_nt: TGTGCCAGCAGTTTGGCGGGGACTCCGTATAATTCACCCCTCCACTTT; cdr3_aa: CASSLAGTPYNSPLHF